This T cell receptor beta chain was documented in a study of beta chain features in type 1 diabetes. The study reverse transcribed the entire isolated RNA, so it sequenced expressed TCRB transcripts. Profiling relied on immunoSEQ multiplex PCR, and the TCRdb table lists in-frame clones only, not all of them. There are roughly 140,000 clones in the sample; 40% to 60% occur only once, and 0.4% to 0.5% lies in the top ten. V dropped 7 bases and J dropped 0 bases, with 10 bases sitting between them. CDR1 is SQVTM, CDR2 ANQGSEA, per germline. There are 13 residues in the CDR3. Cells sorted by CD45RO/CCR7/CD25/CD127/CD95/CD27 comprised CD4+ naive, central memory, regulatory and stem cell-like memory cells.

This TCR came from a man between 18 and 29 years old in good health. The chain has TRBV29-1 and TRBJ2-1, with D possibly being TRBD2 (5 bases). Sequencing used Tregs from blood. CDR3 in DNA: TGCAGCGCGACTACCAGCTCCTACAATGAGCAGTTCTTC. Its translation: CSATTSSYNEQFF.